The clone carrying this T cell receptor beta chain was counted ten times or more. The antigen is undetermined. This record belongs to a study of early T cells in non-severe SARS-CoV-2 infection. Study background: Unsorted whole blood bulk RNA was sequenced, with unpaired chains.

Study results and caveats: Anti-spike CD8 specificities were favored by VDJdb matching, whose results missed private and CD4 specificities.

Germline CDR1 is SGHTA and CDR2 is FQGTGA. This CDR3 is 15 amino acids long. V was clipped by 6 bases and J by 0 bases, with 11 bases between them. Individually, cDNA molecules had unique molecular identifiers attached to them. From the 5' RACE reads, TCRdb called clonotypes with MiXCR, one entry per CDR3 protein. The repertoire holds tens of thousands of distinct CDR3 sequences, 10% seen once, with less than 10% in the top ten. The chain links TRBV7-3 to TRBJ2-2, with a possible D match to TRBD1 (7 bases). The clonotype was recovered from an adult who was a healthcare worker with PCR-confirmed SARS-CoV-2 infection or an uninfected control (not recorded which). The source material was whole blood. Written as DNA, the CDR3 is TGTGCCAGCAGGCAGGGGGGTACGAACACCGGGGAGCTGTTTTTT. It codes for CASRQGGTNTGELFF.